Below, 3 T cell receptor beta chains from the same sample are listed, as sequenced in a study of PD-L1 blockade in urothelial cancer. Assay used: immunoSEQ multiplex PCR; TCRdb lists only in-frame clones, some missing. Among some 45,000 clones, about 91% were seen once, and the ten largest hold 3.9%. The sample here was PBMCs, taken around atezolizumab (anti-PD-L1) treatment. Every receptor here comes from an elderly man with urothelial cancer.

The genes are TRBV30 and TRBJ2-2; TRBD2 matches 7 bases. There are 13 residues in the CDR3. CDR1 and CDR2 from the germline V gene are GTSNPN and SVGIG (reference sequence). The trim removed 4 bases at V and 6 bases at J, leaving 5 bases unmatched. The CDR3 spells CAWNGEGPGELFF. The CDR3 region has the DNA TGTGCCTGGAACGGGGAGGGTCCCGGGGAGCTGTTTTTT. The complete variable domain, with remaining parts taken from reference TRBV30 and TRBJ2-2, reads SQTIHQWPATLVQPVGSPLSLECTVEGTSNPNLYWYRQAAGRGLQLLFYSVGIGQISSEVPQNLSASRPQDRQFILSSKKLLLSDSGFYLCAWNGEGPGELFFGEGSRLTVL.

The V call is TRBV19, the J call TRBJ2-1; 9 bases agree with TRBD1. The germline gives CDR1 LNHDA, CDR2 SQIVND (reference sequence). V lost 5 bases, J lost 8 bases, and 7 bases stayed unmatched. The CDR3 runs to 14 residues. CDR3 DNA sequence: TGTGCCAGTAGTTCCAGACAGGGGGGAGATGAGCAGTTCTTC. Translation: CASSSRQGGDEQFF.

J is TRBJ2-7 and V is TRBV5-1; TRBD2 aligns across 7 bases. J was trimmed by 2 bases and V by 4 bases; bases with no gene match: 9. From germline, CDR1 is SGHRS and CDR2 YFSETQ. This CDR3 has 15 amino acids. The DNA of the CDR3 is TGCGCCAGCAGCCTCACTAGCGCCGGGGCCTACGAGCAGTACTTC. It specifies CASSLTSAGAYEQYF.